These 24 T cell receptor beta chains were sequenced from one sample in a study of blood T cell repertoires in COVID-19. TCRdb's table, derived via immunoSEQ multiplex PCR, lists solely in-frame clones and lacks some. The repertoire holds fewer than 600,000 clones, with 75% to 90% as singletons. Input material: peripheral blood. These TCRs come from a young man with COVID-19, enrolled during active disease.

This clone appeared once. V and J are TRBV2 and TRBJ1-5; 7 bases fit TRBD1. Trimming removed 6 bases from V and 4 bases from J; junction bases left unmatched: 6. The germline V gene encodes CDR1 SNHLY and CDR2 FYNNEI. The CDR3 totals 14 residues. The CDR3 DNA is TGTGCCAGCAGGGGGACAGCTAAAAATCAGCCCCAGCATTTT. Translating it yields CASRGTAKNQPQHF.

The chain combines TRBV19 with TRBJ2-6, with D possibly being TRBD1 (5 bases). The V gene's germline CDR1 is LNHDA and CDR2 SQIVND (reference sequence). V was cut by 6 bases and J by 0 bases, with 24 bases left in between. This CDR3 contains 20 residues. CDR3 nucleotides: TGTGCCAGTAGGATGGGCATAAGGGCCAGGGCTGCCTCTGGGGCCAACGTCCTGACTTTC. Translated, it gives CASRMGIRARAASGANVLTF.

The chain employs TRBV6-2 or TRBV6-3 and TRBJ2-2, with a tentative D call TRBD2 (5 bases). V was cut by 1 base and J by 5 bases, with 8 bases left in between. The CDR3 length is 14 residues. CDR1 is MNHEY and CDR2 is SVGEGT in the germline V gene. In DNA form, the CDR3 reads TGTGCCAGCAGTTACTGGAGGACTACCGGGGAGCTGTTTTTT. Protein product: CASSYWRTTGELFF.

The chain carries TRBV28 and TRBJ1-3; the match to TRBD1 covers 8 bases. The CDR3 is 16 amino acids. Trimming removed 6 bases from V and 0 bases from J; junction bases left unmatched: 7. Germline lookup yields CDR1 MDHEN and CDR2 SYDVKM. CDR3 DNA: TGTGCCAGCAGCACTGGGACAGGCTCCTCTGGAAACACCATATATTTT. This translates into CASSTGTGSSGNTIYF. Complete variable domain (other parts from reference TRBV28 and TRBJ1-3): DVKVTQSSRYLVKRTGEKVFLECVQDMDHENMFWYRQDPGLGLRLIYFSYDVKMKEKGDIPEGYSVSREKKERFSLILESASTNQTSMYLCASSTGTGSSGNTIYFGEGSWLTVV.

This chain joins TRBV7-3 and TRBJ2-7; D is unresolved. Germline V lookup: CDR1 SGHTA, CDR2 FQGTGA. V was pared by 3 bases and J by 2 bases, with 11 bases between. The CDR3 is 14 amino acids. The DNA for the CDR3 is TGTGCCAGCAGCTTTGTCGGCGGCACCTACGAGCAGTACTTC. The encoded protein is CASSFVGGTYEQYF.

The chain links TRBV5-6 to TRBJ2-1; 7 nucleotides match TRBD1. With 1 base clipped from V and 9 bases from J, the junction kept 13 bases outside the gene matches. The CDR3 length is 16 residues. Germline lookup yields CDR1 SGHDT and CDR2 YYEEEE. For the CDR3, the DNA is TGTGCCAGCAGCTTGTGGGCACGACAGGGTTACGGTGAGCAGTTCTTC. Translating gives CASSLWARQGYGEQFF.

The chain couples TRBV5-1 to TRBJ1-1; no clear D. The CDR3 contains 14 residues. With 2 bases removed from V and 2 bases from J, the gap between germline ends came to 10 bases. In germline, CDR1 is SGHRS, CDR2 YFSETQ. The CDR3 spells CASSLRELNTEAFF. For the CDR3, the DNA is TGCGCCAGCAGCTTACGCGAACTTAACACTGAAGCTTTCTTT. The entire variable domain, with the rest obtained from reference TRBV5-1 and TRBJ1-1, is as follows: KAGVTQTPRYLIKTRGQQVTLSCSPISGHRSVSWYQQTPGQGLQFLFEYFSETQRNKGNFPGRFSGRQFSNSRSEMNVSTLELGDSALYLCASSLRELNTEAFFGQGTRLTVV.

This clone was detected only once. This CDR3 reads CASSVQGIRQGTEAFF. As DNA, the CDR3 is TGTGCCAGCAGCGTACAGGGGATTAGGCAGGGCACTGAAGCTTTCTTT. The rearrangement uses TRBV14 and TRBJ1-1, with TRBD1 matching over 7 bases. Germline lookup yields CDR1 SGHDN and CDR2 FVKESK. The junction had 13 bases not matched to a gene; V was cut back by 5 bases and J by 4 bases. This CDR3 is built from 16 residues.

Only one count was recorded for this clone. This rearrangement joins TRBV5-6 to TRBJ1-2; 8 bases fit TRBD1. The length of the CDR3 is 15 residues. Germline V gene lookup returns CDR1 SGHDT and CDR2 YYEEEE. Trimming cost V 6 bases and J 7 bases; bases outside gene matches: 14. The CDR3 sequence is CASTSEPQGARGYTF. Written as DNA, the CDR3 is TGTGCCAGCACCTCCGAGCCCCAGGGGGCGCGTGGCTACACCTTC. Full variable domain (rest looked up from reference TRBV5-6 and TRBJ1-2): DAGVTQSPTHLIKTRGQQVTLRCSPKSGHDTVSWYQQALGQGPQFIFQYYEEEERQRGNFPDRFSGHQFPNYSSELNVNALLLGDSALYLCASTSEPQGARGYTFGSGTRLTVV.

The rearrangement links TRBV27 to TRBJ1-6; D not certain. V lost 6 bases to trimming and J lost 0 bases, with 3 bases between them. CDR3 length: 13 residues. The germline gives CDR1 MNHEY, CDR2 SMNVEV (reference sequence). The chain's CDR3 is CASRLSYNSPLHF. As DNA, the CDR3 is TGTGCCAGCAGACTCTCCTATAATTCACCCCTCCACTTT.

This sequence joins TRBV10-2 and TRBJ2-7, with 8 bases lining up with TRBD1. Trimming at V came to 8 bases and at J to 6 bases, leaving 12 bases not matched to a gene. The length of the CDR3 is 14 residues. Germline CDR1 reads WSHSY; CDR2 reads SAAADI. In DNA, the CDR3 is TGCGCCAGCGCCGGACAGGGAGTTTCTCGCGAGCAGTACTTC. It is translated as CASAGQGVSREQYF.

V usage is TRBV19 and J usage is TRBJ1-2; 12 positions agree with TRBD1. The CDR3 consists of 14 residues. CDR1 and CDR2 (germline): LNHDA, SQIVND (reference sequence). Trimming removed 4 bases from V and 6 bases from J; junction bases left unmatched: 3. DNA for the CDR3: TGTGCCAGTAGTAAGGGACAGGGGGCGGATGGCTACACCTTC. It specifies CASSKGQGADGYTF. The full variable domain, in which reference TRBV19 and TRBJ1-2 provide the parts outside the CDR3, is DGGITQSPKYLFRKEGQNVTLSCEQNLNHDAMYWYRQDPGQGLRLIYYSQIVNDFQKGDIAEGYSVSREKKESFPLTVTSAQKNPTAFYLCASSKGQGADGYTFGSGTRLTVV.

The chain is built from TRBV6-6 and TRBJ2-3; 10 nucleotides align to TRBD1. The junction had 9 bases not matched to a gene; V was cut back by 4 bases and J by 5 bases. The CDR3 is made up of 16 amino acids. The V gene's germline CDR1 is MNHNY and CDR2 SVGAGI (reference sequence). The CDR3 DNA sequence: TGTGCCAGCAGTTCCCCGGCCGGGACAGGGGTAGATACGCAGTATTTT. Translation: CASSSPAGTGVDTQYF.

V is TRBV11-2 and J is TRBJ2-4, with TRBD1 as a possible D gene (7 bases). Germline CDR1 and CDR2: SGHAT and FQNNGV. V was trimmed by 2 bases and J by 7 bases, leaving 15 bases between them. The CDR3 length is 15 residues. CDR3 DNA sequence: TGTGCCAGCAGCTTACTCCAGGGGGGTTTGAACATTCAGTACTTC. Its translation: CASSLLQGGLNIQYF.

The gene calls are TRBV19 and TRBJ1-1; D is possibly TRBD1 (6 bases). The V end was cut by 5 bases, the J end by 4 bases, with 11 bases between. Germline loops: CDR1 LNHDA, CDR2 SQIVND (reference sequence). The CDR3 contains 13 residues. Here the CDR3 reads CASSAGTITEAFF. The CDR3 nucleotides are TGTGCCAGTAGTGCCGGGACAATCACTGAAGCTTTCTTT.

The chain is built from TRBV19 and TRBJ2-1; TRBD1 agrees at 11 bases. V gave up 11 bases and J gave up 7 bases; unmatched junction bases: 7. The CDR3 sequence is 13 residues long. Germline V gives CDR1 LNHDA, CDR2 SQIVND (reference sequence). CDR3: CASGQGAWNEQFF. The CDR3 bases are TGTGCCTCCGGACAGGGGGCCTGGAATGAGCAGTTCTTC.

The chain links TRBV6-5 to TRBJ2-1; D is perhaps TRBD2 (5 bases). Looked up from germline, CDR1 is MNHEY and CDR2 is SVGAGI. CDR3 length: 12 amino acids. Between the trimmed V and J ends, which lost 5 bases and 8 bases, there was a span of 10 bases. In nucleotides, the CDR3 is TGTGCCAGCAGTACTAGTCGCGATGAGCAGTTCTTC. This sequence encodes CASSTSRDEQFF.

V is TRBV6-5 and J is TRBJ1-4; weak D call: TRBD1 (6 bases). This CDR3 is 14 amino acids long. Per germline, CDR1 MNHEY and CDR2 SVGAGI. Deletions cut 5 bases from V and 7 bases from J, with 14 bases between. Here the CDR3 reads CASSLGGAGEKLFF. Here the CDR3 DNA reads TGTGCCAGCAGTCTAGGGGGGGCGGGTGAAAAACTGTTTTTT.

This rearrangement joins TRBV6-5 to TRBJ1-2; no definite D call. The CDR3 contains 13 residues. Germline V gene sequence: CDR1 MNHEY, CDR2 SVGAGI. V was cut by 8 bases and J by 0 bases, with 10 bases left in between. The CDR3 reads CASGPLANYGYTF. The CDR3 nucleotides read TGTGCCAGCGGGCCGTTAGCTAACTATGGCTACACCTTC.

The chain recombines TRBV6-1 with TRBJ2-3; perhaps TRBD2 as D (6 bases). Between the trimmed V and J ends, which lost 3 bases and 4 bases, there was a span of 14 bases. Per germline, CDR1 MNHNS and CDR2 SASEGT. CDR3 length: 15 amino acids. CDR3 coding DNA: TGTGCCAGCAGTGATCAACGGGAGTTGTCAGATACGCAGTATTTT. As protein: CASSDQRELSDTQYF.

V gene TRBV5-1 combines with J gene TRBJ1-3, with a tentative D call TRBD1 (5 bases). The V and J ends lost 5 bases and 2 bases respectively, with 5 bases between them. Germline V lookup: CDR1 SGHRS, CDR2 YFSETQ. This CDR3 comprises 12 residues. CDR3 protein: CASRGAGNTIYF. CDR3 DNA sequence: TGCGCCAGCAGAGGGGCTGGAAACACCATATATTTT.

The CDR3 DNA follows: TGTGCCAGCAGCCCAGCGGGGGGGATTTACGAGCAGTACTTC. Amino acids: CASSPAGGIYEQYF. The chain employs TRBV5-6 and TRBJ2-7; 10 bases are shared with TRBD2. The CDR3 totals 14 residues. Looked up from germline, CDR1 is SGHDT and CDR2 is YYEEEE. The V segment lost 4 bases and the J segment 4 bases; nucleotides outside the gene matches: 5.

This chain connects TRBV29-1 to TRBJ2-3; TRBD2 aligns across 11 bases. Germline trimming cut 1 base from V and 3 bases from J; bases unmatched to any gene: 9. The CDR3 has 17 residues. The V gene's germline CDR1 is SQVTM and CDR2 ANQGSEA. The CDR3, as DNA: TGCAGCGTTGAAGGCTTCCCTCTAGCGGGGGGAACAGATACGCAGTATTTT. Its translation: CSVEGFPLAGGTDTQYF.

Worth noting for this clone: The junction does not match germline at one end; this may be a read error. The rearrangement joins TRBV3-1 (or the pseudogene TRBV3-2) to TRBJ1-2, with a weak D call TRBD1 (5 bases). The CDR3 totals 15 residues. Germline CDR1 is LGHDT and CDR2 is YNNKEL (reference sequence). CDR3: CAGSLRRQFPYGYTF. The CDR3 DNA reads TGTGCCGGCAGTCTACGTCGACAGTTCCCCTATGGCTACACCTTC.